This T cell receptor (beta chain) emerged from a study of T cells after yellow fever vaccination (dated by TCRdb to about 2019). Regarding the study in general: The SMART-Seq v4 Ultra Low Input RNA kit was used to prepare libraries from fractions with low cell numbers. To follow T-cell clones before and after both primary and booster YFV17D yellow fever vaccination, bulk TCR alpha and beta repertoires underwent longitudinal sequencing. Two healthy male donors, one aged 18 to 29 and one aged 30 to 40 years, made up the cohort. Blood was drawn at multiple timepoints before and after primary and secondary immunization, with bulk PBMC replicates and cell subsets isolated.

Ten or more counts support this clonotype. Which antigen it targets is not known. No per-base quality is available; no much larger clone lies one base away. The instrument was an Illumina NovaSeq 6000. TCR cDNA was made using 5'RACE template switching, a step that added a universal primer site and unique molecular identifiers. Priming for cDNA synthesis came from both the TCR alpha and TCR beta constant segments. Library amplification used two PCR steps, and the second PCR step added sample barcodes and sequencing adapters. Sequencing of libraries was performed on Illumina HiSeq 2500 (2x100 bp) or NovaSeq (2x150 bp). From the authors' description of their analysis: MIGEC was used to demultiplex reads and collapse the reads into UMI consensus sequences, and MiXCR was used for V(D)J alignment. Vaccine-responding clonotypes were defined with edgeR using replicate PBMC samples, requiring FDR below 0.01 and a log2 fold change above 5 up to day 15. Bulk clonotypes were assigned CD4 or CD8 identity according to which sequenced CD4 or CD8 repertoire held them at higher abundance. Through fastp at Q25 and MiXCR, TCRdb rebuilt clones from the public reads, retaining in-frame beta chains. Each CDR3 protein appears once, grouped with its most common genes and DNA. These V and J calls derive from TCRdb rather than the authors' analysis. This sample has some 390,000 distinct CDR3 sequences in its table, and roughly a sixth of those were observed once. The ten largest clones represent over 15% of the sample.

Germline trimming: 6 bases from V, 6 bases from J; junction bases outside gene matches: 11. From cysteine to phenylalanine, the CDR3 is 15 amino acids long. This entry keeps only the CDR3 DNA: 45 bases, framed from base 1. What the authors observed across the whole study: Because only a couple of donors were included in the study, the extent to which the findings can be generalized is limited. Computational filtering was required because FACS-sorted repertoires could contain abundant contaminating clonotypes from the bulk population. A small share of clonotypes was detected in both CD4 and CD8 compartments, with the overlap likely arising from convergent recombination. Compared with the primary T-cell response, the secondary T-cell response was faster but weaker, reaching its peak on day 5 rather than on day 15. After the booster, most clones that had expanded after primary vaccination were detected again (around 96% of CD4 and roughly nine tenths of CD8), suggesting broad maintenance of memory.

The sample's treatment or condition label, in plain terms: live attenuated yellow fever vaccine strain. At each blood-draw timepoint, two biological replicates of bulk PBMCs were obtained. A standard Ficoll-Paque protocol was used to isolate PBMCs from peripheral blood. TriZol was used to extract RNA from bulk PBMCs, CD4 and CD8 fractions, and dextramer-positive and dextramer-negative fractions. The V gene is TRBV12-3 or TRBV12-4 and the J gene is TRBJ2-5, with 9 bases matching TRBD1. This clonotype was obtained from a man younger than 35 who received the YFV17D yellow fever vaccine. The specimen comprised PBMCs, sampled before the yellow fever booster vaccination. The DNA is as follows: TGTGCCAGCAGCCGACAGGGGGAGTTATGGAAGACCCAGTACTTC. Translated, this gives CASSRQGELWKTQYF.